These T cell receptor beta chains were read from a single sample in a study of prognosis after radiotherapy for stage I lung cancer. TCRdb independently ran MiXCR on the multiplex PCR reads; one entry per CDR3 protein. The table lists some 27,000 distinct CDR3 sequences, less than 35% of them singletons, with 9% to 14% in the top ten. The sample consisted of PBMCs, taken before or after stereotactic body radiation therapy (not recorded which). The receptors originated from a donor of 50 years or more with non-small cell lung cancer. Both conserved end residues are part of each CDR3. The D gene is left open where the match is weak. Clone sizes are given selectively: once, few, many, or a class where the clone is expanded.

J	V	size	D	CDR3	DNA
TRBJ1-1	TRBV11-1	NA	NA	CASSQRLGNSEAFF	TGTGCCAGCAGCCAAAGGCTGGGAAACTCTGAAGCTTTCTTT
TRBJ1-5	TRBV28	NA	TRBD1	CAIRGDINHPQHF	TGTGCCATCAGGGGGGATATCAATCATCCCCAGCATTTT
TRBJ2-2	TRBV15	many	NA	CATSTGRGRTGELFF	TGTGCCACCAGCACCGGGAGAGGACGCACCGGGGAGCTGTTTTTT
TRBJ2-1	TRBV28	NA	TRBD2	CASMGQAGVEYNEQFF	TGTGCCAGCATGGGCCAAGCGGGAGTGGAGTACAATGAGCAGTTCTTC
TRBJ2-3	TRBV28	many	TRBD2	CASRTPSGGAADTQYF	TGTGCCAGCAGGACCCCCTCGGGGGGGGCCGCAGATACGCAGTATTTT
TRBJ2-7	TRBV28	medium-sized	NA	CASLRGGYEQYF	TGTGCCAGCCTGCGGGGCGGCTACGAGCAGTACTTC
TRBJ2-5	TRBV2	many	NA	CASSDNSLGETQYF	TGTGCCAGCAGTGACAACAGCCTTGGGGAGACCCAGTACTTC
TRBJ1-4	TRBV5-1	many	TRBD1	CASSPGRGPPTNEKLFF	TGCGCCAGCAGCCCGGGCAGGGGGCCGCCAACTAATGAAAAACTGTTTTTT
TRBJ1-1	TRBV7-9	many	TRBD1	CASSLGWFRTGGKNTEAFF	TGTGCCAGCAGCTTAGGATGGTTTAGGACAGGGGGCAAGAACACTGAAGCTTTCTTT
TRBJ2-7	TRBV6-5	once	NA	CASSYSSGTGSRYEQYF	TGTGCCAGCAGTTACTCGAGCGGGACAGGTTCCCGCTACGAGCAGTACTTC
TRBJ1-1	TRBV27	NA	TRBD1	CASTQGMMNTEAFF	TGTGCCAGCACACAGGGGATGATGAACACTGAAGCTTTCTTT
TRBJ1-2	TRBV27	NA	NA	CASRSPGSDGYAF	TGTGCCAGCAGATCCCCAGGCAGCGATGGCTATGCCTTC
TRBJ1-4	TRBV19	many	TRBD1	CASKRAGQLTTNEKLFF	TGTGCCAGTAAGAGGGCGGGACAGCTTACAACTAATGAAAAACTGTTTTTT
TRBJ2-6	TRBV28	many	TRBD2	CASTPAGGAGANVLTF	TGTGCCAGCACCCCCGCGGGGGGGGCTGGGGCCAACGTCCTGACTTTC
TRBJ2-7	TRBV6-5	many	TRBD1	CASSSRRRGRYEQYF	TGTGCCAGCAGTTCCCGAAGAAGGGGGCGCTACGAGCAGTACTTC
TRBJ2-7	TRBV4-2	NA	TRBD1	CASSQSRGGTGADEQYF	TGTGCCAGCAGCCAATCCCGTGGGGGGACAGGGGCGGACGAGCAGTACTTC
TRBJ2-6	TRBV28	NA	TRBD2	CASTPAGGGAGANVLTF	TGTGCCAGCACCCCCGCGGGGGGGGGGGCTGGGGCCAACGTCCTGACTTTC
TRBJ1-2	TRBV6-2/TRBV6-3	many	NA	CASSYPTGWTDYGYTF	TGTGCCAGCAGTTACCCCACAGGGTGGACGGACTATGGCTACACCTTC
TRBJ1-5	TRBV20-1	NA	NA	CSASRSTNQPQHF	TGCAGTGCTAGTAGGTCTACGAATCAGCCCCAGCATTTT
TRBJ1-2	TRBV12-3/TRBV12-4	many	TRBD1	CASSHSGGDYGYTF	TGTGCCAGCAGTCACTCAGGGGGAGACTATGGCTACACCTTC
TRBJ1-5	TRBV30	many	NA	CAWGDPGGAQPQHF	TGTGCCTGGGGAGACCCCGGGGGAGCACAGCCCCAGCATTTT
TRBJ1-2	TRBV12-3/TRBV12-4	many	NA	CASSLTGEYGYTF	TGTGCCAGCAGTTTAACGGGAGAATATGGCTACACCTTC
TRBJ1-1	TRBV6-2/TRBV6-3	many	NA	CASSLWEEGEAFF	TGTGCCAGCAGTTTGTGGGAAGAGGGTGAAGCTTTCTTT
TRBJ1-3	TRBV29-1	many	NA	CSAGDGVGNTIYF	TGCAGCGCCGGGGACGGCGTAGGAAACACCATATATTTT
TRBJ2-7	TRBV6-2/TRBV6-3	NA	TRBD1	CASNEVTGAYEQYF	TGTGCCAGCAACGAAGTTACAGGGGCCTACGAGCAGTACTTC
TRBJ2-3	TRBV11-2	NA	TRBD2	CASSLLAGGWDTQYF	TGTGCCAGCAGCCTGTTAGCGGGAGGGTGGGATACGCAGTATTTT
TRBJ2-7	TRBV9	many	NA	CASSVGSGNVYEQYF	TGTGCCAGCAGCGTAGGTTCAGGGAACGTCTACGAGCAGTACTTC